The clone carrying this T cell receptor beta chain appeared a few times. Its antigen is as yet unknown. This entry comes from a study of beta chain features in type 1 diabetes. Study results and limitations: Naive, central memory and Treg TCRB repertoires seemed to resemble each other more closely in patients than they did in healthy donors. Moderately but significantly shorter TCRB CDR3s were found in Type 1 diabetes patients in all four CD4+ subsets. For cells with high TCR expression, cDNA sequencing could yield over-representation. When VDJ junctions were examined, type 1 diabetes patients showed fewer insertions and more deletions.

The study reverse transcribed the entire isolated RNA, so it sequenced expressed TCRB transcripts. An average roughly 3.6 million reads came from naive, central memory and regulatory T cell samples. Sequencing used immunoSEQ multiplex PCR; TCRdb keeps in-frame clones, though not all of them. Of 160,000 or so clones in the sample, 7% to 9.5% were seen once. CDR1 is LNHDA, CDR2 SQIVND, per germline (reference sequence). The CDR3 is 15 amino acids. V was pared by 6 bases and J by 3 bases, with 14 bases between. The receptor's source is a woman younger than 45 with type 1 diabetes. The chain recombines TRBV19 with TRBJ2-2; maybe TRBD2 (6 bases). Sequencing was done on a sample of central memory CD4+ T cells from blood. DNA of the CDR3: TGTGCCAGTAGGGGCCCTAGCGTGGACACCGGGGAGCTGTTTTTT. Its protein product is CASRGPSVDTGELFF.